Below, one T cell receptor beta chain is given with its context. Its specificity is unknown. This specimen comes from a study of T cells in localized non-small cell lung cancer. V was pared by 2 bases and J by 3 bases, with 0 bases of the junction left unmatched. This CDR3 is 15 amino acids long. The germline CDR1 and CDR2 sequences are SEHNR and FQNEAQ (reference sequence). Study findings and constraints: One tumor region alone was sequenced, and heterogeneity therefore remains possible. An association was observed between higher blood T cell density and longer overall survival. Uninvolved adjacent lung showed higher T cell clonality than tumor.

Data came from immunoSEQ multiplex PCR; TCRdb stores just in-frame clones and leaves some out. The data show under 40,000 clones, 93% seen once. The clonotype was recovered from a female donor older than 55 with stage I lung adenocarcinoma. The rearrangement links TRBV7-9 to TRBJ2-3; 12 bases align to TRBD2. The specimen comprised peripheral blood, sampled before any cancer treatment. DNA of the CDR3: TGTGCCAGCAGCTTAACTAGCGGGAGGACAGATACGCAGTATTTT. Protein: CASSLTSGRTDTQYF.